This TCR beta chain stems from a study of T cell responses to AZD1222 COVID-19 vaccine. Study outcomes and limitations: At baseline, just five to seven AZD1222 recipients tested seropositive.

The V gene's germline CDR1 is SGHNT and CDR2 YYREEE (reference sequence). The ends lost 4 bases at V and 6 bases at J; junction bases unmatched: 8. The length of the CDR3 is 17 residues. This clone is a singleton in its sample. Its antigen is as yet unknown. Sequencing used immunoSEQ multiplex PCR; TCRdb keeps in-frame clones, though not all of them. The table shows tens of thousands of clones, with about 85% occurring only once. This chain connects TRBV5-4 to TRBJ2-3; 16 bases align to TRBD2. Sequencing was performed on peripheral blood, taken on day 0 of AZD1222 vaccination. This receptor was obtained from an adult in good health. Here the CDR3 reads CASSPGTSGGARDTQYF. CDR3 DNA sequence: TGTGCCAGCAGCCCCGGGACTAGCGGGGGGGCCAGGGATACGCAGTATTTT.